The clone carrying this T cell receptor (beta chain) was recorded at least ten times. These data originate in a study of T cells after yellow fever vaccination. About the study: Preparing low-cell-number fractions relied on SMART-Seq v4 Ultra Low Input.

Germline V gene sequence: CDR1 SGHTA, CDR2 FQGNSA. Deletions cut 3 bases from V and 4 bases from J, with 13 bases between. The CDR3 contains 14 residues. TCRdb reprocessed the 5' RACE reads with MiXCR, giving one entry per CDR3 protein. The table records around 340,000 distinct CDR3 sequences, more than 8.5% of them present only once. The chain has TRBV7-2 and TRBJ2-7, with a weak D call TRBD1 (6 bases). This sequence originates from a man between 18 and 35 years old who received the YFV17D yellow fever vaccine. The input for sequencing was PBMCs, taken on the day of the first yellow fever vaccination. CDR3 sequence reads: CASSFHRDAYEQYV. DNA for the CDR3: TGTGCCAGCAGCTTCCACAGGGACGCGTACGAGCAGTACGTC.